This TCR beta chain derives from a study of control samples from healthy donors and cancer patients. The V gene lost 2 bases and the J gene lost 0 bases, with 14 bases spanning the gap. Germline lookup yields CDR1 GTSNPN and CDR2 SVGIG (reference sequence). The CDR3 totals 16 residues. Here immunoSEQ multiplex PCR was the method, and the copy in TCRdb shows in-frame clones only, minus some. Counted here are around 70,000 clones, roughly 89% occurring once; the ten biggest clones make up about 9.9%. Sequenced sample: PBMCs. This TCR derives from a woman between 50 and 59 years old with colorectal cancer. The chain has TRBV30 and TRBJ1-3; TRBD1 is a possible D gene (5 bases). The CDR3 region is CAWSHGGGYSGNTIYF. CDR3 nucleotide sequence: TGTGCCTGGAGTCATGGGGGGGGTTACTCTGGAAACACCATATATTTT.